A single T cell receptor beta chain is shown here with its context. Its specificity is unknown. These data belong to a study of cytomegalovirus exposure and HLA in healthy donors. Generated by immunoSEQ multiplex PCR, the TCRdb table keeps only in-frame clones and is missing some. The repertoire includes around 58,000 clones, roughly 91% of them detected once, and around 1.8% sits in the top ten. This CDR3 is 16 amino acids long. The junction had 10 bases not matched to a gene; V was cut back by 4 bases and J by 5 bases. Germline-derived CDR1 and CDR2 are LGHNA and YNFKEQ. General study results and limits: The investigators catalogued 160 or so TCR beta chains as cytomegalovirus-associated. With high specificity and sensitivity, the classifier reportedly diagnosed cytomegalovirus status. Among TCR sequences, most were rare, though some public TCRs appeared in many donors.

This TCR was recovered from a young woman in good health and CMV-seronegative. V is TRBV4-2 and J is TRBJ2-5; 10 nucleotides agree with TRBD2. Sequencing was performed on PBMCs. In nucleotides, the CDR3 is TGTGCCAGCAGCCCACGAACAACTAGCGGGACTGAGACCCAGTACTTC. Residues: CASSPRTTSGTETQYF.